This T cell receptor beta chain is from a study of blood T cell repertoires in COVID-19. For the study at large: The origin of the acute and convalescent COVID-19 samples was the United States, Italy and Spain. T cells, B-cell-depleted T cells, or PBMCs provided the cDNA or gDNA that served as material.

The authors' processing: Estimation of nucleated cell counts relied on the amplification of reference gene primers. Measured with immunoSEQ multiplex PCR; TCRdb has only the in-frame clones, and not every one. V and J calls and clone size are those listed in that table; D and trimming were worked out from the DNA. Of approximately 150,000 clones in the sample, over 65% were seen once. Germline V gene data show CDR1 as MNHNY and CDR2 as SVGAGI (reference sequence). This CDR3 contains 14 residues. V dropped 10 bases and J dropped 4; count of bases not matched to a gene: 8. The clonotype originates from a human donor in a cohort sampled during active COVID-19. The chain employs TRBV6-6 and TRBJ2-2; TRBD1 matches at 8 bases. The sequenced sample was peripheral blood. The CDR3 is CATQGAFSTGELFF. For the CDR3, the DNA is TGTGCCACCCAGGGGGCGTTTAGCACCGGGGAGCTGTTTTTT.